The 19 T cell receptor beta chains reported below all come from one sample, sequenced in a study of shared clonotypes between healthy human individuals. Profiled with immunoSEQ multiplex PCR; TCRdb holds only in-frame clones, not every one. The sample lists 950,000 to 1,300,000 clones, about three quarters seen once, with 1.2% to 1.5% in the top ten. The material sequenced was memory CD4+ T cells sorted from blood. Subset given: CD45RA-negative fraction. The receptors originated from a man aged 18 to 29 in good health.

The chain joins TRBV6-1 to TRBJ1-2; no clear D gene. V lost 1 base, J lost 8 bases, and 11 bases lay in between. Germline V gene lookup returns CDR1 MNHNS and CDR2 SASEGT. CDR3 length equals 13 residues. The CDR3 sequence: CASSEDRVGGYTF. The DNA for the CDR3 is TGTGCCAGCAGTGAAGATCGGGTGGGGGGCTACACCTTC.

In DNA form, the CDR3 reads TGTGCCAGCAGCCATGCAGGCACAGATACGCAGTATTTT. The encoded protein is CASSHAGTDTQYF. The chain uses TRBV11-2 and TRBJ2-3; D not certain. With 5 bases removed from V and 1 base from J, the gap between germline ends came to 7 bases. The CDR3 loop spans 13 amino acids. Germline loops: CDR1 SGHAT, CDR2 FQNNGV.

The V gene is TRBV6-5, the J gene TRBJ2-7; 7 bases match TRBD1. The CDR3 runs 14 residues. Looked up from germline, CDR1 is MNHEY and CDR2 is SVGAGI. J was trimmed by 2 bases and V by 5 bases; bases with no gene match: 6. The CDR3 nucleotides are TGTGCCAGCAGTGTTACCGGGACAGCCTACGAGCAGTACTTC. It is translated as CASSVTGTAYEQYF.

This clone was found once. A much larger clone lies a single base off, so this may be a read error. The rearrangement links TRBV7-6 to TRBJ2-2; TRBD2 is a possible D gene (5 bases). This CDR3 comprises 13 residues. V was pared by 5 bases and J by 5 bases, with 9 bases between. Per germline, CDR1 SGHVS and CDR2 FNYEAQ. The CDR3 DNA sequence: TGTGCCAGCAGCCAGAGGAGGACCGGGGAGCTGTTTTTT. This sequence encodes CASSQRRTGELFF.

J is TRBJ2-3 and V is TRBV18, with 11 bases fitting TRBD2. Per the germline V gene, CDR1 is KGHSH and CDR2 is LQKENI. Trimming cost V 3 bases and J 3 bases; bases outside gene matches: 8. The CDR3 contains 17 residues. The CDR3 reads CASSPPGLAVGTDTQYF. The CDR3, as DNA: TGTGCCAGCTCACCGCCGGGACTAGCGGTGGGGACAGATACGCAGTATTTT.

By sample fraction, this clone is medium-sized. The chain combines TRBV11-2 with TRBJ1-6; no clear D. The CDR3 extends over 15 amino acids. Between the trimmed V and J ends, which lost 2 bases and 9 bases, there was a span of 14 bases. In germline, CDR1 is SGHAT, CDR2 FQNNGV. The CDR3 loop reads CASSLWFRGGSPLHF. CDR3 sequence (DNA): TGTGCCAGCAGCTTATGGTTTCGGGGAGGTTCACCCCTCCACTTT.

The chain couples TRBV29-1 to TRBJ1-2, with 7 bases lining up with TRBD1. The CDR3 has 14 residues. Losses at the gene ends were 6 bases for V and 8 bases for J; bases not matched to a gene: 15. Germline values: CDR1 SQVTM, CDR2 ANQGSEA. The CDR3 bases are TGCAGCGTAGCCGGCAGGGGGGAGGTCGAAGGCTACACCTTC. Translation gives CSVAGRGEVEGYTF.

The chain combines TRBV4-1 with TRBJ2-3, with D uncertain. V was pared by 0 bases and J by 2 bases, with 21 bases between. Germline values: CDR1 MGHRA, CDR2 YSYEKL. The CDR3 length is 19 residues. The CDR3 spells CASSQEVLSVRANTDTQYF. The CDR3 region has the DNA TGCGCCAGCAGCCAAGAGGTTTTAAGTGTTCGGGCCAACACAGATACGCAGTATTTT.

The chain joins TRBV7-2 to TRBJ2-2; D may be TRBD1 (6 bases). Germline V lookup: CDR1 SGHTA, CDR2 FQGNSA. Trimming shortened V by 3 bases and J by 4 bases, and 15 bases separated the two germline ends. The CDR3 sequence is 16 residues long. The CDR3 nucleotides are TGTGCCAGCAGCTTTTATAGGACAGCGGCCACCGGGGAGCTGTTTTTT. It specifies CASSFYRTAATGELFF.

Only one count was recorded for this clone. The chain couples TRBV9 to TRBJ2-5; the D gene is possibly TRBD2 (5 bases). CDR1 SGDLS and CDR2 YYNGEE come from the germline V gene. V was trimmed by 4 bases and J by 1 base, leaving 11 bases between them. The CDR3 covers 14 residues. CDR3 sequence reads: CASSPGVLQETQYF. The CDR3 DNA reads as TGTGCCAGCAGCCCCGGGGTGCTCCAAGAGACCCAGTACTTC. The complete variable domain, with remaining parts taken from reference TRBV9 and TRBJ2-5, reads DSGVTQTPKHLITATGQRVTLRCSPRSGDLSVYWYQQSLDQGLQFLIQYYNGEERAKGNILERFSAQQFPDLHSELNLSSLELGDSALYFCASSPGVLQETQYFGPGTRLLVL.

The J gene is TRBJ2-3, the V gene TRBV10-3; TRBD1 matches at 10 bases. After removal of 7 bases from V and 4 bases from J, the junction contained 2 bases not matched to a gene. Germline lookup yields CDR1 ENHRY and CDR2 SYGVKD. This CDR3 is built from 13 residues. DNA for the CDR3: TGTGCCATCATGGGACAGGGGTCAGATACGCAGTATTTT. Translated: CAIMGQGSDTQYF.

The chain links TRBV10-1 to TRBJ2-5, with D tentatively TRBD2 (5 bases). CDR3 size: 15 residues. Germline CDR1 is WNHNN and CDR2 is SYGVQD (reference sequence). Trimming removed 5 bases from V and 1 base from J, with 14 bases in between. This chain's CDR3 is CASSRGGGGQETQYF. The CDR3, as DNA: TGCGCCAGCAGTAGAGGTGGAGGCGGCCAAGAGACCCAGTACTTC.

The CDR3 reads CASSSIAGSSYNEQFF. DNA of the CDR3: TGTGCCAGCAGCTCCATAGCGGGGAGCTCCTACAATGAGCAGTTCTTC. V is TRBV7-8 and J is TRBJ2-1; 8 nucleotides line up with TRBD2. V was pared by 4 bases and J by 0 bases, with 5 bases of the junction left unmatched. Germline-derived CDR1 and CDR2 are SGHVS and FQNEAQ. The CDR3 has 16 residues.

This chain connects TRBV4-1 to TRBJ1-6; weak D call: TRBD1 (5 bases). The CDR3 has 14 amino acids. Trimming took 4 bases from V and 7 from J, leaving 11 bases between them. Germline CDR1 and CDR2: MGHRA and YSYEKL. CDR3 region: CASSLGQVNSPLHF. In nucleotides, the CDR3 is TGCGCCAGCAGCCTTGGACAAGTAAATTCACCCCTCCACTTT.

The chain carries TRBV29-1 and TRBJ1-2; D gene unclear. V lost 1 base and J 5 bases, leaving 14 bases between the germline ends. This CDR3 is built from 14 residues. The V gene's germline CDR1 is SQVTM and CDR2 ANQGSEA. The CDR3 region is CSVEGFPLSYGYTF. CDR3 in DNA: TGCAGCGTTGAAGGGTTCCCACTCTCGTATGGCTACACCTTC.

CDR3 DNA: TGTGCCAGCAGCTCCGGACTAGCCTACAATGAGCAGTTCTTC. The encoded protein is CASSSGLAYNEQFF. The V call is TRBV11-2, the J call TRBJ2-1, with 7 bases matching TRBD2. The CDR3 length is 14 residues. CDR1 SGHAT and CDR2 FQNNGV come from the germline V gene. V dropped 4 bases and J dropped 2; count of bases not matched to a gene: 2.

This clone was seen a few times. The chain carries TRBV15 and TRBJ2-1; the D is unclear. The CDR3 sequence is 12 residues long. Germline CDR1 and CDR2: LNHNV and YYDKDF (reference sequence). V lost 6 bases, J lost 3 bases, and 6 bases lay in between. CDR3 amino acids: CATRGYYNEQFF. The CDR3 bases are TGTGCCACCAGGGGGTACTACAATGAGCAGTTCTTC.

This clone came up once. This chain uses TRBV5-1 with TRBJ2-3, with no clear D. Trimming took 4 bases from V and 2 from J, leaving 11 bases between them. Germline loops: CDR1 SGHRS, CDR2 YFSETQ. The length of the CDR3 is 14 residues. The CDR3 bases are TGCGCCAGCAGCCTGGGCTCAAACACAGATACGCAGTATTTT. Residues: CASSLGSNTDTQYF.

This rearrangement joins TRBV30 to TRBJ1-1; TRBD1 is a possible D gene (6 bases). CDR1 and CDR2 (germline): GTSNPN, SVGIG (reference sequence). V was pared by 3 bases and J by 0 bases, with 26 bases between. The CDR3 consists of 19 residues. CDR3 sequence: CAWRWARLGKQGMNTEAFF. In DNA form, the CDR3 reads TGTGCCTGGAGGTGGGCTCGGTTGGGGAAACAGGGCATGAACACTGAAGCTTTCTTT. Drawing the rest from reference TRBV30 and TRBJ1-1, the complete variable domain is SQTIHQWPATLVQPVGSPLSLECTVEGTSNPNLYWYRQAAGRGLQLLFYSVGIGQISSEVPQNLSASRPQDRQFILSSKKLLLSDSGFYLCAWRWARLGKQGMNTEAFFGQGTRLTVV.